The 15 T cell receptor beta chains presented below share a single source sample, sequenced in a study of beta chain features in type 1 diabetes. All of the isolated RNA was reverse transcribed, so expressed TCRB transcripts were sequenced. Method: immunoSEQ multiplex PCR; TCRdb's copy keeps in-frame clones and lacks some. The sample has 240,000 or so clones; approximately 70% are singletons. Material: naive CD4+ T cells from blood. Receptors were obtained from a man aged 25 to 40 in good health.

This clone has more than one count but fewer than ten. The chain is built from TRBV15 and TRBJ2-7; TRBD1 might be the D (5 bases). This CDR3 has 12 residues. The ends were cut back, 0 bases at V and 13 bases at J, with 13 bases in the middle. Germline CDR1 LNHNV, CDR2 YYDKDF (reference sequence). The CDR3 region has the DNA TGTGCCACCAGCAGAGATCACCAAGGACACTACTTC. It encodes CATSRDHQGHYF.

This sequence joins TRBV14 and TRBJ2-2, with 8 bases identical to TRBD1. The CDR3 has 13 residues. Trimming took 5 bases from V and 6 from J; bases not matched to a gene: 2. Germline CDR1 and CDR2: SGHDN and FVKESK. CDR3 sequence reads: CASSAQGAGELFF. The CDR3, as DNA: TGTGCCAGCAGCGCACAGGGGGCCGGGGAGCTGTTTTTT.

This chain uses TRBV7-2 with TRBJ2-5; TRBD2 matches 10 bases. The closer fit of TRBJ2-7 to the DNA end suggests the J call may be wrong. The CDR3 contains 15 residues. Germline CDR1 is SGHTA and CDR2 is FQGNSA. CDR3 sequence: CASSLAASGSYEQYF. The CDR3 nucleotides read TGTGCCAGCAGCCTGGCGGCTAGCGGGAGCTACGAGCAGTACTTC.

The chain recombines TRBV29-1 with TRBJ2-2, with 9 bases aligning to TRBD2. This CDR3 spans 13 amino acids. J was trimmed by 4 bases and V by 5 bases; bases with no gene match: 2. CDR1 and CDR2 from the germline V gene are SQVTM and ANQGSEA. Here the CDR3 reads CSVRREGTGELFF. In DNA, the CDR3 is TGCAGCGTTCGGCGGGAGGGCACCGGGGAGCTGTTTTTT.

With regard to this clone: The sample carries other DNA sequences with the same CDR3. This sequence joins TRBV5-1 and TRBJ2-5; 11 nucleotides align to TRBD2. The CDR3 length is 14 residues. Per the germline V gene, CDR1 is SGHRS and CDR2 is YFSETQ. Trimming removed 3 bases from V and 4 bases from J; junction bases left unmatched: 2. Written as DNA, the CDR3 is TGCGCCAGCAGCTCCGGACTAGCGGGAGAGACCCAGTACTTC. It yields the protein CASSSGLAGETQYF. The complete variable domain, with remaining parts taken from reference TRBV5-1 and TRBJ2-5, reads KAGVTQTPRYLIKTRGQQVTLSCSPISGHRSVSWYQQTPGQGLQFLFEYFSETQRNKGNFPGRFSGRQFSNSRSEMNVSTLELGDSALYLCASSSGLAGETQYFGPGTRLLVL.

The genes are TRBV5-1 and TRBJ2-2, with D tentatively TRBD1 (6 bases). Germline assignment: CDR1 SGHRS and CDR2 YFSETQ. This CDR3 spans 15 amino acids. Trimming stripped 1 base from V and 0 bases from J, with 7 bases between. The CDR3 region has the DNA TGCGCCAGCAGCTTGACAGGGCCGAACACCGGGGAGCTGTTTTTT. It yields the protein CASSLTGPNTGELFF. Full variable domain (remainder filled in from reference TRBV5-1 and TRBJ2-2): KAGVTQTPRYLIKTRGQQVTLSCSPISGHRSVSWYQQTPGQGLQFLFEYFSETQRNKGNFPGRFSGRQFSNSRSEMNVSTLELGDSALYLCASSLTGPNTGELFFGEGSRLTVL.

This chain links TRBV6-5 with TRBJ2-1; D not resolved. Germline CDR1 and CDR2: MNHEY and SVGAGI. This CDR3 has 12 residues. Trimming stripped 6 bases from V and 5 bases from J, with 8 bases between. CDR3 in DNA: TGTGCCAGCAGATCGAGGCACAATGAGCAGTTCTTC. This encodes CASRSRHNEQFF.

In its sample, this clone was seen a few times. The gene calls are TRBV30 and TRBJ2-5; unclear D gene. The length of the CDR3 is 12 residues. Germline CDR1 GTSNPN, CDR2 SVGIG (reference sequence). Trimming pared 2 bases from V and 5 bases from J, leaving 9 bases between. The CDR3 region is CAWSIVRETQYF. CDR3 in DNA: TGTGCCTGGAGTATAGTGCGGGAGACCCAGTACTTC.

V gene TRBV6-6 combines with J gene TRBJ2-3; D is undetermined. The V gene's germline CDR1 is MNHNY and CDR2 SVGAGI (reference sequence). The CDR3 is 13 amino acids. Between the trimmed V and J ends, which lost 0 bases and 3 bases, there was a span of 4 bases. The CDR3 nucleotides read TGTGCCAGCAGTTACTCTGGTACAGATACGCAGTATTTT. Protein: CASSYSGTDTQYF.

The rearrangement joins TRBV4-3 to TRBJ2-7; possibly TRBD1 or TRBD2 for D (5 bases each). The CDR3 consists of 16 residues. V gave up 0 bases and J gave up 2 bases, with 14 bases separating them. The germline V gene has CDR1 LGHNA and CDR2 YSLEER. The CDR3 sequence: CASSQEIGTEAYEQYF. CDR3 nucleotide sequence: TGCGCCAGCAGCCAAGAAATCGGGACGGAAGCCTACGAGCAGTACTTC.

The gene calls are TRBV30 and TRBJ2-1; 12 nucleotides match TRBD2. The CDR3 extends over 14 amino acids. V lost 1 base and J lost 9; bases outside the gene matches: 4. Germline values: CDR1 GTSNPN, CDR2 SVGIG (reference sequence). CDR3 sequence: CAWSGTSGVGEQFF. The CDR3 DNA reads TGTGCCTGGAGTGGGACTAGCGGGGTAGGTGAGCAGTTCTTC.

The chain recombines TRBV23-1 with TRBJ2-3; possible D gene TRBD1, 6 bases. TRBV23-1 is placed among ORFs of uncertain function. CDR3 size: 16 residues. The ends were cut back, 4 bases at V and 5 bases at J, with 19 bases in the middle. As DNA, the CDR3 is TGCGCCAGCAGTCCCTCGACAGGACCCGACATAGATACGCAGTATTTT. Translation gives CASSPSTGPDIDTQYF.

The V gene is TRBV7-2, the J gene TRBJ2-3, with TRBD2 identical over 10 bases. CDR1 is SGHTA and CDR2 is FQGNSA in the germline V gene. The CDR3 is 15 residues long. With V trimmed by 6 bases and J by 2 bases, 5 bases remained unmatched. As DNA, the CDR3 is TGTGCCAGCAGTAGACTAGCGGGCGTCACAGATACGCAGTATTTT. Protein sequence: CASSRLAGVTDTQYF.

This clone has more than one count but fewer than ten. The J gene is TRBJ1-1, the V gene TRBV7-2; D not certain. There are 12 residues in the CDR3. Germline V gene lookup returns CDR1 SGHTA and CDR2 FQGNSA. Trimming shortened V by 2 bases and J by 7 bases, and 8 bases separated the two germline ends. CDR3 in DNA: TGTGCCAGCAGCTTACTCGCGTTTGAAGCTTTCTTT. Residues: CASSLLAFEAFF.

The chain's CDR3 is CAWRRRLASGDYNEQFF. CDR3 sequence (DNA): TGTGCCTGGAGGCGTCGGTTGGCCAGCGGGGACTACAATGAGCAGTTCTTC. J is TRBJ2-1 and V is TRBV30; TRBD2 aligns across 7 bases. Germline-derived CDR1 and CDR2 are GTSNPN and SVGIG (reference sequence). This CDR3 contains 17 residues. The J segment lost 3 bases and the V segment lost 3 bases, leaving 14 bases of the junction unmatched.